The 26 T cell receptor beta chains below were found in one sample sequenced in a study of shared clonotypes between healthy human individuals. Some clones are missing from TCRdb's copy, which holds only in-frame ones; the method was immunoSEQ multiplex PCR. This sample has about 92,000 clones, with 68% found just once. Sequenced sample: memory CD8+ T cells sorted from blood. Subset denoted: CD45RO+ cells pooled with CCR7-negative TemRA cells. The receptors here all came from a man aged 30 to 39 in good health.

In regard to this clone: This sample also contains other DNA sequences that code for the same CDR3. V is TRBV29-1 and J is TRBJ1-1, with D unclear. Germline assignment: CDR1 SQVTM and CDR2 ANQGSEA. The V and J ends lost 4 bases and 0 bases respectively, with 6 bases between them. The CDR3 sequence is 12 residues long. The CDR3 DNA is TGCAGCGTTGCGGTGATGAACACTGAAGCTTTCTTT. The encoded protein is CSVAVMNTEAFF.

The table lists this clone with many counts. V gene TRBV13 combines with J gene TRBJ2-3; tentative D call: TRBD1 (5 bases). The CDR3 has 12 residues. In germline, CDR1 is PRHDT, CDR2 FYEKMQ (reference sequence). V was shortened by 5 bases and J by 6 bases, with 9 bases between the two germline ends. DNA for the CDR3: TGTGCCAGCAGCCAGACAGAGGATACGCAGTATTTT. This codes for CASSQTEDTQYF.

V usage is TRBV4-3 and J usage is TRBJ2-1; possible D gene TRBD2, 5 bases. In germline, CDR1 is LGHNA, CDR2 YSLEER. V dropped 4 bases and J dropped 7 bases, with 14 bases sitting between them. The CDR3 length is 14 residues. The CDR3 here is CASSPQEVSNEQFF. For the CDR3, the DNA is TGCGCCAGCAGCCCCCAGGAGGTTTCGAATGAGCAGTTCTTC.

CDR3 in DNA: TGTGCCAGCAGCTTTAGCGGGAGTCCCTACGAGCAGTACTTC. Translation: CASSFSGSPYEQYF. The V and J genes are TRBV7-9 and TRBJ2-7, with TRBD2 identical over 9 bases. From germline, CDR1 is SEHNR and CDR2 FQNEAQ (reference sequence). The CDR3 runs 14 residues. V shed 3 bases, J shed 2 bases, and the junction held 2 bases outside the gene matches.

This clone has just a few counts. This chain links TRBV25-1 with TRBJ2-1; 11 bases are a match to TRBD2. Germline CDR1 reads MGHDK; CDR2 reads SYGVNS. The length of the CDR3 is 17 residues. The J segment lost 0 bases and the V segment lost 5 bases, leaving 6 bases of the junction unmatched. The CDR3 nucleotides are TGTGCCAGCAGTCCGCCAACTAGCGGGAGCTCCTACAATGAGCAGTTCTTC. Translation gives CASSPPTSGSSYNEQFF.

The DNA of the CDR3 is TGTGCCAGCAGCTCATGGTGGGACAGGGAGAAAGACGAGCAGTACTTC. Translated, it gives CASSSWWDREKDEQYF. The V call is TRBV5-6, the J call TRBJ2-7; 9 bases fit TRBD1. The junction had 12 bases not matched to a gene; V was cut back by 3 bases and J by 5 bases. CDR3 length: 16 amino acids. Germline V CDR1 and CDR2: SGHDT, YYEEEE.

This sequence joins TRBV28 and TRBJ2-7; 7 bases line up with TRBD2. Germline CDR1 MDHEN, CDR2 SYDVKM. The CDR3 runs 14 residues. V was clipped by 4 bases and J by 6 bases; unmatched bases: 9. For the CDR3, the DNA is TGTGCCAGCAGTTCCAGCGGGGCCGCTGCCGAGCAGTACTTC. Its translation is CASSSSGAAAEQYF.

This chain connects TRBV29-1 to TRBJ2-1; 8 bases line up with TRBD1. Trimming took 0 bases from V and 7 from J; bases not matched to a gene: 8. Germline V CDR1 and CDR2: SQVTM, ANQGSEA. The CDR3 has 15 amino acids. The CDR3 DNA sequence: TGCAGCGTTGAAGATCGCCAGGGGGCAATTAATGAGCAGTTCTTC. Translated: CSVEDRQGAINEQFF.

This clone was seen only a few times. The chain carries TRBV5-6 and TRBJ2-7, with 10 bases that match TRBD1. Trimming took 2 bases from V and 3 from J; bases not matched to a gene: 5. The germline V gene has CDR1 SGHDT and CDR2 YYEEEE. The CDR3 loop spans 15 amino acids. The CDR3 reads CASSFRGTGVYEQYF. CDR3 bases: TGTGCCAGCAGCTTTAGGGGGACAGGGGTCTACGAGCAGTACTTC.

This rearrangement joins TRBV5-6 to TRBJ1-5; 12 positions agree with TRBD1. The CDR3 loop spans 18 amino acids. The trim removed 3 bases at V and 0 bases at J, leaving 7 bases unmatched. Germline CDR1 reads SGHDT; CDR2 reads YYEEEE. The chain's CDR3 is CASSWGQGALNSNQPQHF. CDR3 sequence (DNA): TGTGCCAGCAGCTGGGGACAGGGGGCTCTAAATAGCAATCAGCCCCAGCATTTT.

This clone was found once. J is TRBJ1-5 and V is TRBV28, with a possible D match to TRBD1 (5 bases). Germline lookup yields CDR1 MDHEN and CDR2 SYDVKM. The length of the CDR3 is 14 residues. The V end lost 4 bases, the J end lost 5 bases, and 12 bases lay between the germline ends. CDR3 residues: CASSWGRWDQPQHF. As DNA, the CDR3 is TGTGCCAGCAGTTGGGGACGGTGGGATCAGCCCCAGCATTTT. The full variable domain, in which reference TRBV28 and TRBJ1-5 provide the parts outside the CDR3, is DVKVTQSSRYLVKRTGEKVFLECVQDMDHENMFWYRQDPGLGLRLIYFSYDVKMKEKGDIPEGYSVSREKKERFSLILESASTNQTSMYLCASSWGRWDQPQHFGDGTRLSIL.

The rearrangement links TRBV7-9 to TRBJ2-3; 13 nucleotides align to TRBD2. With V trimmed by 6 bases and J by 0 bases, 6 bases remained unmatched. Germline lookup yields CDR1 SEHNR and CDR2 FQNEAQ (reference sequence). The CDR3 length is 17 residues. CDR3 amino acids: CASRPGLAGVSTDTQYF. The DNA of the CDR3 is TGTGCCAGCAGACCAGGACTAGCGGGAGTCAGCACAGATACGCAGTATTTT.

This CDR3 is CASSRPGLAGHSGFQETQYF. For the CDR3, the DNA is TGTGCCAGTAGTAGACCGGGACTAGCGGGACACTCAGGTTTCCAAGAGACCCAGTACTTC. The rearrangement links TRBV19 to TRBJ2-5; TRBD2 agrees at 13 bases. This CDR3 contains 20 residues. Per germline, CDR1 LNHDA and CDR2 SQIVND (reference sequence). V shed 4 bases, J shed 1 base, and the junction held 15 bases outside the gene matches.

This chain joins TRBV2 and TRBJ2-5; TRBD2 might be the D (6 bases). This CDR3 is 17 amino acids long. V dropped 6 bases and J dropped 3 bases, with 23 bases sitting between them. Per germline, CDR1 SNHLY and CDR2 FYNNEI. CDR3 in DNA: TGTGCCAGCAGACGAGGGACTTATCAGAAGCAAAAAGAGACCCAGTACTTC. It translates to CASRRGTYQKQKETQYF.

The chain uses TRBV5-6 and TRBJ1-1, with D perhaps TRBD1 (6 bases). Germline CDR1 and CDR2: SGHDT and YYEEEE. The V end lost 0 bases, the J end lost 11 bases, and 8 bases lay between the germline ends. This CDR3 comprises 11 residues. The CDR3 DNA sequence: TGTGCCAGCAGCTTGGGGACAGACGCTTTCTTT. It yields the protein CASSLGTDAFF. Variable domain in full (rest from reference TRBV5-6 and TRBJ1-1): DAGVTQSPTHLIKTRGQQVTLRCSPKSGHDTVSWYQQALGQGPQFIFQYYEEEERQRGNFPDRFSGHQFPNYSSELNVNALLLGDSALYLCASSLGTDAFFGQGTRLTVV.

The rearrangement uses TRBV11-1 and TRBJ2-7; D remains ambiguous. V was clipped by 5 bases and J by 0 bases, with 8 bases between them. The length of the CDR3 is 13 residues. CDR1 and CDR2 from the germline V gene are SGHAT and FQDESV (reference sequence). The CDR3 DNA reads as TGTGCCAGCAGCGACCAGGTCTCCTACGAGCAGTACTTC. Translated, it gives CASSDQVSYEQYF.

V and J are TRBV11-2 and TRBJ2-7; D unclear. Germline loops: CDR1 SGHAT, CDR2 FQNNGV. The CDR3 is 13 residues long. V lost 2 bases, J lost 1 base, and 6 bases lay in between. The CDR3 nucleotides are TGTGCCAGCAGCTTACTGGGATCCTACGAGCAGTACTTC. This translates into CASSLLGSYEQYF.

The rearrangement joins TRBV6-4 to TRBJ2-1; tentatively, D is TRBD2 (6 bases). The length of the CDR3 is 16 residues. Germline assignment: CDR1 MRHNA and CDR2 SNTAGT. V lost 0 bases, J lost 4 bases, and 13 bases lay in between. As DNA, the CDR3 is TGTGCCAGCAGTGACTCCTCTAGCGCTGAGTACAATGAGCAGTTCTTC. Protein: CASSDSSSAEYNEQFF.

This clone was counted only a few times. The rearrangement uses TRBV5-4 and TRBJ2-6, with no clear D. This CDR3 region has 15 residues. Trimming took off 0 bases at V and 0 bases at J, with 4 bases between the two ends. The germline gives CDR1 SGHNT, CDR2 YYREEE (reference sequence). The CDR3 loop is CASSLEGSGANVLTF. CDR3 DNA: TGTGCCAGCAGCTTGGAGGGCTCTGGGGCCAACGTCCTGACTTTC.

The chain recombines TRBV7-9 with TRBJ1-5; maybe TRBD1 (5 bases). The CDR3 spans 15 residues. Germline V gives CDR1 SEHNR, CDR2 FQNEAQ (reference sequence). Trimming took off 5 bases at V and 3 bases at J, with 14 bases between the two ends. The CDR3 coding sequence is TGTGCCAGCAGCCCTGGGACCCCTACCAATCAGCCCCAGCATTTT. This sequence encodes CASSPGTPTNQPQHF.

J is TRBJ2-7 and V is TRBV27; D not certain. Trimming pared 4 bases from V and 1 base from J, leaving 11 bases between. Germline loops: CDR1 MNHEY, CDR2 SMNVEV (reference sequence). This CDR3 comprises 14 residues. The CDR3 reads CASSSGRVSYEQYF. In nucleotides, the CDR3 is TGTGCCAGCAGTTCTGGACGTGTATCCTACGAGCAGTACTTC.

The chain combines TRBV18 with TRBJ2-1, with D possibly being TRBD1 (5 bases). The V and J ends lost 5 bases and 4 bases respectively, with 12 bases between them. This CDR3 has 14 residues. The germline V gene encodes CDR1 KGHSH and CDR2 LQKENI. In DNA form, the CDR3 reads TGTGCCAGCTCAGGGGCGGAACCATACAATGAGCAGTTCTTC. This translates into CASSGAEPYNEQFF.

The chain uses TRBV28 and TRBJ1-5; 7 nucleotides match TRBD1. Germline V gene lookup returns CDR1 MDHEN and CDR2 SYDVKM. This CDR3 has 12 residues. V dropped 8 bases and J dropped 4; count of bases not matched to a gene: 2. The CDR3 sequence is CASGTVNQPQHF. The DNA of the CDR3 is TGTGCCAGCGGGACAGTTAATCAGCCCCAGCATTTT.

The chain carries TRBV19 and TRBJ1-1; D might be TRBD1 (6 bases). The germline V gene encodes CDR1 LNHDA and CDR2 SQIVND (reference sequence). Trimming cost V 5 bases and J 5 bases, with 18 bases left between them. This CDR3 region has 15 residues. The CDR3 sequence is CASSARNRVVTEAFF. CDR3 in DNA: TGTGCCAGTAGTGCGCGGAACAGGGTTGTGACTGAAGCTTTCTTT.

This clone occurred a few times. The chain employs TRBV18 and TRBJ2-7; 9 bases map to TRBD2. CDR1 and CDR2 (germline): KGHSH, LQKENI. Trimming cost V 6 bases and J 4 bases; bases outside gene matches: 10. This CDR3 is 15 amino acids long. In nucleotides, the CDR3 is TGTGCCAGCTCCCTGAGCGGGACTAGCTTATACGAGCAGTACTTC. Its translation is CASSLSGTSLYEQYF. Based on the CDR3 plus reference TRBV18 and TRBJ2-7, the full variable domain is NAGVMQNPRHLVRRRGQEARLRCSPMKGHSHVYWYRQLPEEGLKFMVYLQKENIIDESGMPKERFSAEFPKEGPSILRIQQVVRGDSAAYFCASSLSGTSLYEQYFGPGTRLTVT.

This clone was detected many times. V usage is TRBV28 and J usage is TRBJ2-7; D not resolved. The CDR3 is made up of 12 amino acids. Looked up from germline, CDR1 is MDHEN and CDR2 is SYDVKM. The ends were cut back, 6 bases at V and 3 bases at J, with 9 bases in the middle. The DNA of the CDR3 is TGTGCCAGCAGCCATACAGACTACGAGCAGTACTTC. Residues: CASSHTDYEQYF. Looking up the rest from reference TRBV28 and TRBJ2-7 gives the full variable domain: DVKVTQSSRYLVKRTGEKVFLECVQDMDHENMFWYRQDPGLGLRLIYFSYDVKMKEKGDIPEGYSVSREKKERFSLILESASTNQTSMYLCASSHTDYEQYFGPGTRLTVT.